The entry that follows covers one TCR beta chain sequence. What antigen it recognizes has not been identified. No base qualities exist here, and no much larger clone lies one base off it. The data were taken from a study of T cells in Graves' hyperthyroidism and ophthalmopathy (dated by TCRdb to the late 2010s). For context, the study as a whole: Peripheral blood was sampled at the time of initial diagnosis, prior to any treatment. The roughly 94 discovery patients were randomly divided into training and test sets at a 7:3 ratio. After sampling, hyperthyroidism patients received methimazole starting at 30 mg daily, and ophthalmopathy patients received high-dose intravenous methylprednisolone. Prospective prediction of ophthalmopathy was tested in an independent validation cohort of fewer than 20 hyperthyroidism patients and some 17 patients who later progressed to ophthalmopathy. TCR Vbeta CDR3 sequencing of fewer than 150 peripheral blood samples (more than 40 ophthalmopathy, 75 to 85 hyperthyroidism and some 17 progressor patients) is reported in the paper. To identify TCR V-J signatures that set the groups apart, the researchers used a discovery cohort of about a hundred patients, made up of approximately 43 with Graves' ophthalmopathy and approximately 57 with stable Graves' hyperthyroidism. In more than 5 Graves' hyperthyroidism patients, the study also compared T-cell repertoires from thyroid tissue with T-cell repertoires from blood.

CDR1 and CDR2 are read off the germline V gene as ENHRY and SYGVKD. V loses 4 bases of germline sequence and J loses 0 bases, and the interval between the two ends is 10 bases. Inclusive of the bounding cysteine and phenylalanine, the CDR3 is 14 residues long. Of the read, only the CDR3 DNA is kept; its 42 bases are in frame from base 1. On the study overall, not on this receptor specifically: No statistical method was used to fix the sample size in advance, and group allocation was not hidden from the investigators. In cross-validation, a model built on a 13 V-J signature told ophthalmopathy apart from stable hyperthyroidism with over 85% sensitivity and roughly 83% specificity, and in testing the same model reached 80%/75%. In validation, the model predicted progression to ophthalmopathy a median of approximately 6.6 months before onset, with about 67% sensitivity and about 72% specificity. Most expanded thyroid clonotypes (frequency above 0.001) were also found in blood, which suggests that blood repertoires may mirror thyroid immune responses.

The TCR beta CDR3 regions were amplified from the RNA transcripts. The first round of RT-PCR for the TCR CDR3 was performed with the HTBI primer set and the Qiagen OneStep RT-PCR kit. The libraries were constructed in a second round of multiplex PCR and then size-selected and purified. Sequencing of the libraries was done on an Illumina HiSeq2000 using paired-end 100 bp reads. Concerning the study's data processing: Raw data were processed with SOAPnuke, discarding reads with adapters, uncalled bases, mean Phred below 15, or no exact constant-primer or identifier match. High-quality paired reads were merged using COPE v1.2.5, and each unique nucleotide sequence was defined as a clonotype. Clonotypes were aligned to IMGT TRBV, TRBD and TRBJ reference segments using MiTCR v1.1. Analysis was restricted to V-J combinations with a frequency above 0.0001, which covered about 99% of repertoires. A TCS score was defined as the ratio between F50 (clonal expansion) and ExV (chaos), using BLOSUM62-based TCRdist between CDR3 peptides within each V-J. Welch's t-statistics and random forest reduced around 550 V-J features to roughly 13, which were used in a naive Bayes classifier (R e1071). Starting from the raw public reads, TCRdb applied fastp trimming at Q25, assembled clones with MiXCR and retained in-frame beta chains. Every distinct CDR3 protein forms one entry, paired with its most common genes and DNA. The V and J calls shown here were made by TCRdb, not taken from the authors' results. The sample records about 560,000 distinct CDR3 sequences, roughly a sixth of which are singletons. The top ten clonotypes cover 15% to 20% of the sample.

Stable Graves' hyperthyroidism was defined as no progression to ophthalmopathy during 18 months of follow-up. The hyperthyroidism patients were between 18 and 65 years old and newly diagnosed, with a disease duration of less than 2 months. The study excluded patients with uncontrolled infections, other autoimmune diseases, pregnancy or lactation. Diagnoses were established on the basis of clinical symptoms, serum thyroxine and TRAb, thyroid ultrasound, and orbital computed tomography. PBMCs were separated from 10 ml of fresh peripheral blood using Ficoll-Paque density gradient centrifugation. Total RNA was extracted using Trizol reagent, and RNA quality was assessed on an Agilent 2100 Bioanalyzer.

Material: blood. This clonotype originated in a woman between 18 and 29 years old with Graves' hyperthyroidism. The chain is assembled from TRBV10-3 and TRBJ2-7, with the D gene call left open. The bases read TGTGCCATCAGTGGGGCGGAAAGCTCCTACGAGCAGTACTTC. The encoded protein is CAISGAESSYEQYF.